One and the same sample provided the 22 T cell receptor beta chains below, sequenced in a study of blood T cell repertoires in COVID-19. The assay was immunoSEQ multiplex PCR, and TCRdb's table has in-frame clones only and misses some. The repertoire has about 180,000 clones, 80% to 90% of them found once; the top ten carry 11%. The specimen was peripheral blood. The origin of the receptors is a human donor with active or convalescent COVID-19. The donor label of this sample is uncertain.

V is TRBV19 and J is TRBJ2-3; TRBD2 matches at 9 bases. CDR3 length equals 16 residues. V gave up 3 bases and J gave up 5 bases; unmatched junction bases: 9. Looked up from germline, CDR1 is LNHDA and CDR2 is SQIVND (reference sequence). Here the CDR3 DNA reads TGTGCCAGTAGTATGGGCGCGGGAGGGCCTGGAGATACGCAGTATTTT. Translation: CASSMGAGGPGDTQYF.

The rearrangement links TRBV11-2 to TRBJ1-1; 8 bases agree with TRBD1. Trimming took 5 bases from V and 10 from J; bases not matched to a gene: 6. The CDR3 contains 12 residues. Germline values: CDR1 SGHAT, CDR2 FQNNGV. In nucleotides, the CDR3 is TGTGCCAGCAGCGAAAACAGGGGGGGAGCTTTCTTT. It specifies CASSENRGGAFF.

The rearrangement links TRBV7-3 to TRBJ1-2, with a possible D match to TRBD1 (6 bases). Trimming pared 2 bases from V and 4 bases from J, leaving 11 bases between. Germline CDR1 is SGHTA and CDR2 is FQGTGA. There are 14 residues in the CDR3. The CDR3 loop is CASSLPQGIYGYTF. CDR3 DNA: TGTGCCAGCAGCTTACCCCAGGGGATCTATGGCTACACCTTC.

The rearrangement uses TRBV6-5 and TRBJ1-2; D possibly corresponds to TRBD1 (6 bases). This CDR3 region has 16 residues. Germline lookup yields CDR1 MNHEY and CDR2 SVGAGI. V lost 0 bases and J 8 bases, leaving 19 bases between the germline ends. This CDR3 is CASSYSTRGAGEGYTF. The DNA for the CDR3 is TGTGCCAGCAGTTACTCCACCCGGGGGGCCGGAGAGGGCTACACCTTC.

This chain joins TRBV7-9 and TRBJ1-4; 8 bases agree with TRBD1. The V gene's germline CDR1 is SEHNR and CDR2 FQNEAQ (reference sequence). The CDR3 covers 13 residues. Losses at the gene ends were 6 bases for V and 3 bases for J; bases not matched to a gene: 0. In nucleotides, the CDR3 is TGTGCCAGCAGGGACAGGGCTAATGAAAAACTGTTTTTT. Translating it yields CASRDRANEKLFF.

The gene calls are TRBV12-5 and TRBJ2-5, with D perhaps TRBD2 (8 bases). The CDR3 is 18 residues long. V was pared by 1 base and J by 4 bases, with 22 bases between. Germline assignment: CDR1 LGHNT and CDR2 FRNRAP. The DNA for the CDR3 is TGTGCTAGTGGTTTGGGACAGGGTAACCTCGGGGGGGGAGAGACCCAGTACTTC. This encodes CASGLGQGNLGGGETQYF.

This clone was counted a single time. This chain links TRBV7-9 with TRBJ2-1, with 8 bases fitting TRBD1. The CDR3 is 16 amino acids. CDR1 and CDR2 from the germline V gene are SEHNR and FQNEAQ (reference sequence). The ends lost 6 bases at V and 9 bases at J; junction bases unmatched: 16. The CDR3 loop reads CASRFAGTGNSGEQFF. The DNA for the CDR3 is TGTGCCAGCAGATTCGCCGGGACAGGAAATTCGGGTGAGCAGTTCTTC.

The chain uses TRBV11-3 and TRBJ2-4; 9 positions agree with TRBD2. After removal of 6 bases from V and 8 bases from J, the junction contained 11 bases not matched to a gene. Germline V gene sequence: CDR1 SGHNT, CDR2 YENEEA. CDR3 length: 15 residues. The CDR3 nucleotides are TGTGCCAGCAGGGTCTATAGCGGGAGTACGGACATTCAGTACTTC. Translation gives CASRVYSGSTDIQYF.

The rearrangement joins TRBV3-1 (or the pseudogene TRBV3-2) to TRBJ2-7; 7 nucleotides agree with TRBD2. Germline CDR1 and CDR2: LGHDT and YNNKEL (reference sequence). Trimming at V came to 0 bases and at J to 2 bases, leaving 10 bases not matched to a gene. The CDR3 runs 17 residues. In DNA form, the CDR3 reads TGTGCCAGCAGCCAAGAAATTGTCTCGGGGGGACCCTACGAGCAGTACTTC. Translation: CASSQEIVSGGPYEQYF.

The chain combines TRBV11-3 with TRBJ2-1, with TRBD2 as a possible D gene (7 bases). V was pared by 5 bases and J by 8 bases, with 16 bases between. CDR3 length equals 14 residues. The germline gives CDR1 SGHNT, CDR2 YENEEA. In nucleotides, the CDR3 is TGTGCCAGCAGCAAGGGGGGGAATAGCCATGAGCAGTTCTTC. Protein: CASSKGGNSHEQFF.

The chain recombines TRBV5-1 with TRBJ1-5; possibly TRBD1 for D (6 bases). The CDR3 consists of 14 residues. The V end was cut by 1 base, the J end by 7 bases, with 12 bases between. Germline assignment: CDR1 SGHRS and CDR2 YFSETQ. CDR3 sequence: CASSLTGLEQPQHF. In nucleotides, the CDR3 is TGCGCCAGCAGCTTGACAGGGCTCGAGCAGCCCCAGCATTTT.

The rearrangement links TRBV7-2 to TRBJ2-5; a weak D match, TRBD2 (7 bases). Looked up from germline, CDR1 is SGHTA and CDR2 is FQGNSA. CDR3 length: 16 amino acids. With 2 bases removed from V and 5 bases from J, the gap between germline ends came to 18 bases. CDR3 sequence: CASSLFGGGSGETQYF. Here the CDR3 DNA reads TGTGCCAGCAGCTTATTCGGCGGGGGCTCCGGGGAGACCCAGTACTTC.

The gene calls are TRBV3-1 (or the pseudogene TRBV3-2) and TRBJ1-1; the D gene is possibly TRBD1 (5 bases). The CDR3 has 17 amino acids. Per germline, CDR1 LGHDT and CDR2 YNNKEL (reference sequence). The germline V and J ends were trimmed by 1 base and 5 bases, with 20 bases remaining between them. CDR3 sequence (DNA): TGTGCCAGCAGCCAAGTAATGGTTAGCTTGAAGGGGACTGAAGCTTTCTTT. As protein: CASSQVMVSLKGTEAFF.

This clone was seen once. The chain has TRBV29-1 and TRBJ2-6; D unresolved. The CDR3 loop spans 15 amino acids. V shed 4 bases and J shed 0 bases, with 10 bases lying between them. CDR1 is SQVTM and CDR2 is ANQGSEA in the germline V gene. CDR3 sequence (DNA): TGCAGCGTTGCCACTCTGAGCTCTGGGGCCAACGTCCTGACTTTC. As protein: CSVATLSSGANVLTF.

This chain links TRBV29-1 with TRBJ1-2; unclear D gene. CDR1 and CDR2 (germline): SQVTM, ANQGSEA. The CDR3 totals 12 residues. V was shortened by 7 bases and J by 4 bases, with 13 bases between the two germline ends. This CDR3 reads CSGHAGGYGYTF. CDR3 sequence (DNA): TGCAGCGGACATGCGGGCGGCTATGGCTACACCTTC.

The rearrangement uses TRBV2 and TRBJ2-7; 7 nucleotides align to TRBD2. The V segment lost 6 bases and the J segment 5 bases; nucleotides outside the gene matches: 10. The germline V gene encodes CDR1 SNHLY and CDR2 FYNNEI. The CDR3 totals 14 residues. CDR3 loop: CASRRTFSGNEQYF. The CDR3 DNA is TGTGCCAGCAGGCGGACATTCAGCGGGAACGAGCAGTACTTC.

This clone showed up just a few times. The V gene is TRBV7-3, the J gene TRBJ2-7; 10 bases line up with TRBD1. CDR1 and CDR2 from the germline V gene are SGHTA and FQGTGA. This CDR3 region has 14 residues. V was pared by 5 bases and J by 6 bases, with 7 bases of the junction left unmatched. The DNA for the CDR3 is TGTGCCAGCAGCCCAGGGACAGGGGCAGGCGAGCAGTACTTC. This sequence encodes CASSPGTGAGEQYF.

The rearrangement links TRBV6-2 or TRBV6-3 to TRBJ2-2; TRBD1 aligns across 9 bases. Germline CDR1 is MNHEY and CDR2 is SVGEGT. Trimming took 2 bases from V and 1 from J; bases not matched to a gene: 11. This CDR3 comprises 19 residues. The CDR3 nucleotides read TGTGCCAGCAGTTACCCCACCGGGACAGGGACAGGGAACACCGGGGAGCTGTTTTTT. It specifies CASSYPTGTGTGNTGELFF.

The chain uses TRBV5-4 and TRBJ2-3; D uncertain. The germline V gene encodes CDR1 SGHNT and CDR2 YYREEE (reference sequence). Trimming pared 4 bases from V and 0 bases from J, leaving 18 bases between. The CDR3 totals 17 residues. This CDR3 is CASSLVGSRTSTDTQYF. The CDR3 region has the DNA TGTGCCAGCAGCCTGGTCGGTAGCCGAACTAGCACAGATACGCAGTATTTT.

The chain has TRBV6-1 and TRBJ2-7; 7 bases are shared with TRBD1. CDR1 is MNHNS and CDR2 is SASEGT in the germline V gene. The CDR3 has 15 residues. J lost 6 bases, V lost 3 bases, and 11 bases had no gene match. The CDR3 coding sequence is TGTGCCAGCAGTGAGTGGCTAGGACAGGAAAGCGAGCAGTACTTC. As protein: CASSEWLGQESEQYF.

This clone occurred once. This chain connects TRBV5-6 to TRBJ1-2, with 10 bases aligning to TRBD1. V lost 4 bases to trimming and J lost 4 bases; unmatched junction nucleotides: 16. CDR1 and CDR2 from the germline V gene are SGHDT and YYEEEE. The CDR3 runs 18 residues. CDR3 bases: TGTGCCAGCAGCAGGAAGGGACAGGGGCACCCCCTTAGCTATGGCTACACCTTC. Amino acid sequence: CASSRKGQGHPLSYGYTF.

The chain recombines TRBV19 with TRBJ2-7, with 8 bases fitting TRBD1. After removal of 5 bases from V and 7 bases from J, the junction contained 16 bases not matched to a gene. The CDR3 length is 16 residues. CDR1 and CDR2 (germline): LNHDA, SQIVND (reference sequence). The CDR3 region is CASSLSSRDRSGEQYF. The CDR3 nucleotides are TGTGCCAGTAGTCTCAGCTCCCGGGACAGGTCAGGAGAGCAGTACTTC.